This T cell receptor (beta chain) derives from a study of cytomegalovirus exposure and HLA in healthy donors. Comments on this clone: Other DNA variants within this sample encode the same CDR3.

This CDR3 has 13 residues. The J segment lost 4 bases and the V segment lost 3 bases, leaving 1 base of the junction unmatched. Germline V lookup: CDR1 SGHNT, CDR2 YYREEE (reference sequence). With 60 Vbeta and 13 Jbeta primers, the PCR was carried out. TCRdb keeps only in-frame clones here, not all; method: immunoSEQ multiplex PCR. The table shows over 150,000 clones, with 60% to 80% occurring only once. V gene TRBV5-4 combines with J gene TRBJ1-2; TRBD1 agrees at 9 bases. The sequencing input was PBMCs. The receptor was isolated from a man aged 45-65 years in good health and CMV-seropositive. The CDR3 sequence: CASSSDRGYGYTF. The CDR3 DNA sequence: TGTGCCAGCAGCTCGGACAGGGGCTATGGCTACACCTTC.